This T cell receptor (beta chain) was identified in a study of CD8+ T cells in alopecia areata. Investigators isolated RNA and reverse transcribed it into cDNA to act as the sequencing template. Sequenced by immunoSEQ multiplex PCR; TCRdb stores in-frame clones only, minus some. The sample records 30,000 to 40,000 clones, under 65% being singletons. For about five patients taking part in the biomarker study, CD4+ cells were further sorted into CD25+CD127- cells. Specimens obtained from alopecia areata patients comprised lesional scalp punch biopsies and peripheral blood. V shed 4 bases and J shed 0 bases, with 11 bases lying between them. Germline CDR1 is ENHRY and CDR2 is SYGVKD. The CDR3 runs to 15 residues.

Sequencing was performed on CD4+ Tregs sorted from blood. The chain has TRBV10-3 and TRBJ2-3, with D possibly being TRBD1 or TRBD2 (5 bases each). The clonotype originates from a human donor with alopecia areata. Here the CDR3 reads CAISGEGPSTDTQYF. As DNA, the CDR3 is TGTGCCATCAGTGGCGAGGGGCCAAGCACAGATACGCAGTATTTT.